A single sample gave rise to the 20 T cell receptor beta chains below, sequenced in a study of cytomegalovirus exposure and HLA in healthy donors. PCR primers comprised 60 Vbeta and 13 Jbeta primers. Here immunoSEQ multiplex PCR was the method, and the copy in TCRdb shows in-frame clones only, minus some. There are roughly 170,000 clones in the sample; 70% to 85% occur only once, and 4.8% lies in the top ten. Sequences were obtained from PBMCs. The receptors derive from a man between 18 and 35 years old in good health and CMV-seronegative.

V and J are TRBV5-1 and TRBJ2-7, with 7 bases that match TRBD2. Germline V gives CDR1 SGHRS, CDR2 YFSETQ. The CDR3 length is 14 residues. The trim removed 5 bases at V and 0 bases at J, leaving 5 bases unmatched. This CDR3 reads CASRFGGSSYEQYF. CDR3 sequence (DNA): TGCGCCAGCAGATTTGGCGGGAGCTCCTACGAGCAGTACTTC.

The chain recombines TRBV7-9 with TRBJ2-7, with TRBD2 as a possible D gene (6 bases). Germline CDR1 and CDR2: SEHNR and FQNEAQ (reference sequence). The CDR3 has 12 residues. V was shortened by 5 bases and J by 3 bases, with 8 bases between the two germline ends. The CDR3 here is CASSGTLYEQYF. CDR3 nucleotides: TGTGCCAGCAGCGGGACTCTCTACGAGCAGTACTTC.

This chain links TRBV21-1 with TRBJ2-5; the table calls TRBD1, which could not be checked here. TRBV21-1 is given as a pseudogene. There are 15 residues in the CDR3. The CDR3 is CASSTGPRGQETQYF. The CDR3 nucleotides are TGTGCCAGCAGCACTGGACCCAGGGGACAAGAGACCCAGTACTTC.

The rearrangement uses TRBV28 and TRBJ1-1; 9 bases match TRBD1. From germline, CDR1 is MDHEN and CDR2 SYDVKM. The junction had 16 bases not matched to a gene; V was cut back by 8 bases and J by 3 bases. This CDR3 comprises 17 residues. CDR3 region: CASGRLTGGNEYTEAFF. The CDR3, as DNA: TGTGCCAGCGGAAGACTGACAGGGGGGAATGAGTACACTGAAGCTTTCTTT.

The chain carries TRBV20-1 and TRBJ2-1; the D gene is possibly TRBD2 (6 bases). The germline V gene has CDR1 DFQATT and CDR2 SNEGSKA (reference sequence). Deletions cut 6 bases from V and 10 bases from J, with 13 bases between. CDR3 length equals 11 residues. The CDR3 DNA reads TGCAGTGCGCGCGGGGTGGAAGAGCAGTTCTTC. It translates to CSARGVEEQFF.

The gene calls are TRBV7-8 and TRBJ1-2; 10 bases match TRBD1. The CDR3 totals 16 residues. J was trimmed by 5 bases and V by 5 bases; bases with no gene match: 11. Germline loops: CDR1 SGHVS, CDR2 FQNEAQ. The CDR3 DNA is TGTGCCAGCAGCGATGACAGGGGGCATACTTCTTATGGCTACACCTTC. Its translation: CASSDDRGHTSYGYTF.

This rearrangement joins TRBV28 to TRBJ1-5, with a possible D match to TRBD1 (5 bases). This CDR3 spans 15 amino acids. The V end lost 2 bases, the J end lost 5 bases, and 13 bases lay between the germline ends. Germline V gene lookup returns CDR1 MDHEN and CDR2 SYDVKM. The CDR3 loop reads CASSLPGGNHQPQHF. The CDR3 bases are TGTGCCAGCAGTTTACCCGGGGGGAACCATCAGCCCCAGCATTTT.

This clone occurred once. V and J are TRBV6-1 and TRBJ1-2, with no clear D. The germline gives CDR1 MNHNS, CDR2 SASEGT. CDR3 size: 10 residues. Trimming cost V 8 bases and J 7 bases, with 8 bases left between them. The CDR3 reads CASSSFGYTF. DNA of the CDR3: TGTGCCAGCTCGTCCTTTGGCTACACCTTC.

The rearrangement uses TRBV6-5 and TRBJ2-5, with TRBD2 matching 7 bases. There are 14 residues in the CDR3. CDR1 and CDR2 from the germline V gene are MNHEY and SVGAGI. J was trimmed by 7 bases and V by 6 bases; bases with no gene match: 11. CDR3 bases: TGTGCCAGCAGCCCGCCGGGCAGGGAGGGGACCCAGTACTTC. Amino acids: CASSPPGREGTQYF.

The CDR3 spells CASSLAGETQYF. As DNA, the CDR3 is TGTGCCAGCAGCTTGGCGGGGGAGACCCAGTACTTC. The chain couples TRBV5-8 to TRBJ2-5; perhaps TRBD2 as D (5 bases). The V end was cut by 0 bases, the J end by 5 bases, with 5 bases between. CDR3 size: 12 residues. Per the germline V gene, CDR1 is SGHTS and CDR2 is YDEGEE.

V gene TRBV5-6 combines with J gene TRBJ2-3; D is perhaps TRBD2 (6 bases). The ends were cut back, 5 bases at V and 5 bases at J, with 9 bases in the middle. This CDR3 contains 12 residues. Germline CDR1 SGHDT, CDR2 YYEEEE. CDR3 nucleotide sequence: TGTGCCAGCAGACGGAGGGAAGATACGCAGTATTTT. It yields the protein CASRRREDTQYF.

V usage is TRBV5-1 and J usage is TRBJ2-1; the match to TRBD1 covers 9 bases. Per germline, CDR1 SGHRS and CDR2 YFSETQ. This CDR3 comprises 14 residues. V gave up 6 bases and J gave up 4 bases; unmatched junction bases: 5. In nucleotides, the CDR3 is TGCGCCAGCACGGGACAGGGAATTTACAATGAGCAGTTCTTC. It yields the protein CASTGQGIYNEQFF.

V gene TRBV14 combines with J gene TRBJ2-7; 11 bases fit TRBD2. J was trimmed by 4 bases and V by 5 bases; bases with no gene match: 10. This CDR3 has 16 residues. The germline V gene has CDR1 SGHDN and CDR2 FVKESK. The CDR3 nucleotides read TGTGCCAGCAGCGAGGCCCCGGGACTAGCGGATTACGAGCAGTACTTC. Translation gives CASSEAPGLADYEQYF.

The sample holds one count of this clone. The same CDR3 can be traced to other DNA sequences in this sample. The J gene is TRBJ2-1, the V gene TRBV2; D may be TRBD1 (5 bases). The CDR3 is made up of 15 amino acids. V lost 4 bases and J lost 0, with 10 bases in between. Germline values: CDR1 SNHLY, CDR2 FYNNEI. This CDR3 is CASSGGQGSYNEQFF. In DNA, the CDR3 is TGTGCCAGCAGTGGAGGCCAGGGCTCCTACAATGAGCAGTTCTTC. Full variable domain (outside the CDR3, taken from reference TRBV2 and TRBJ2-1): EPEVTQTPSHQVTQMGQEVILRCVPISNHLYFYWYRQILGQKVEFLVSFYNNEISEKSEIFDDQFSVERPDGSNFTLKIRSTKLEDSAMYFCASSGGQGSYNEQFFGPGTRLTVL.

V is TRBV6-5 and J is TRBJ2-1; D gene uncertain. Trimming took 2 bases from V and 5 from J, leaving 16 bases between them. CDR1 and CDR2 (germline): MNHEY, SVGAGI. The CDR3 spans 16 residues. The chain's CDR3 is CASSYKTPLRNNEQFF. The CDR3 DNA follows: TGTGCCAGCAGTTACAAAACTCCGCTCCGAAACAATGAGCAGTTCTTC.

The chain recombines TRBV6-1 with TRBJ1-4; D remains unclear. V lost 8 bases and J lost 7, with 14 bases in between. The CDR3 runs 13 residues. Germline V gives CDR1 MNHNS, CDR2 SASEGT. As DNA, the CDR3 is TGTGCCAGCGGCGCCAGCGGGAGTGAAAAACTGTTTTTT. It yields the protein CASGASGSEKLFF.

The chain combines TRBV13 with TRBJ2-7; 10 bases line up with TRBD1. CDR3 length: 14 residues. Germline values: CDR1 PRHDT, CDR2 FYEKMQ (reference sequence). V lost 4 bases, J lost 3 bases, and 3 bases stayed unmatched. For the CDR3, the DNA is TGTGCCAGCAGCTATGGACAGGGGGGCTACGAGCAGTACTTC. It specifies CASSYGQGGYEQYF.

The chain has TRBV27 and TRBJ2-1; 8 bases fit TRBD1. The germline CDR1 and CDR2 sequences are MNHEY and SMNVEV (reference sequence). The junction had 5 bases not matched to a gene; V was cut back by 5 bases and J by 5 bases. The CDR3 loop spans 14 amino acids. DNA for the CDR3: TGTGCCAGCAGTGGCAGGGGGCCCCACAATGAGCAGTTCTTC. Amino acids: CASSGRGPHNEQFF.

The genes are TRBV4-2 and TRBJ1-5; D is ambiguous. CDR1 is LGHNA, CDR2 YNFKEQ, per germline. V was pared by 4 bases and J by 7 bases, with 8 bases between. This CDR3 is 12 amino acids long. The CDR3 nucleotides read TGTGCCAGCAGCCGGACGGGGCAGCCCCAGCATTTT. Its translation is CASSRTGQPQHF.

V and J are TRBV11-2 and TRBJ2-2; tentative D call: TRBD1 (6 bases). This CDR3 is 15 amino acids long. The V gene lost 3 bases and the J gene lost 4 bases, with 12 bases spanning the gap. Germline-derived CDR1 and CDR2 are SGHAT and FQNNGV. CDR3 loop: CASSFSQGSTGELFF. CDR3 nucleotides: TGTGCCAGCAGCTTTTCACAGGGATCCACCGGGGAGCTGTTTTTT.